A selection of T cell receptor beta chains follows, all from one sample in a study of OX40 agonist ivuxolimab in advanced cancers. The method was immunoSEQ multiplex PCR; TCRdb's version includes in-frame clones alone and lacks a portion of them. The table shows 65,000 to 85,000 clones, with about 85% occurring only once. Here the sequenced sample was CD4+ or CD8+ T cells sorted from blood, taken in a trial of the OX40 agonist ivuxolimab. These receptors were collected from an adult with an advanced solid tumor such as melanoma, head and neck, liver or kidney cancer. Both conserved end residues are part of each CDR3. The order of the fields is D gene, J gene, clone size, V gene, CDR3 protein, CDR3 DNA. D genes are given only for firm matches. Clone size is given for some rows only: seen once, a few or many times, or a class if the clone is expanded.

d_gene: .; j_gene: TRBJ1-6; abundance: .; v_gene: TRBV6-5; CDR3aa: CASSYSIHSPLHF; CDR3nt: TGTGCCAGCAGTTACTCTATCCATTCACCCCTCCACTTT
d_gene: .; j_gene: TRBJ2-7; abundance: .; v_gene: TRBV28; CDR3aa: CASQTLQGNYEQYF; CDR3nt: TGTGCCAGCCAGACCCTCCAGGGGAACTACGAGCAGTACTTC
d_gene: .; j_gene: TRBJ1-1; abundance: .; v_gene: TRBV19; CDR3aa: CASTPGEGEAFF; CDR3nt: TGTGCCAGTACCCCCGGGGAGGGTGAAGCTTTCTTT
d_gene: .; j_gene: TRBJ2-7; abundance: .; v_gene: TRBV9; CDR3aa: CASSVDLGITYEQYF; CDR3nt: TGTGCCAGCAGCGTAGATCTGGGGATCACCTACGAGCAGTACTTC
d_gene: .; j_gene: TRBJ2-2; abundance: .; v_gene: TRBV7-2; CDR3aa: CASSLGRVGNTGELFF; CDR3nt: TGTGCCAGCAGCTTAGGGAGGGTGGGGAACACCGGGGAGCTGTTTTTT
d_gene: TRBD2; j_gene: TRBJ2-5; abundance: .; v_gene: TRBV2; CDR3aa: CASGRGGETQYF; CDR3nt: TGTGCCAGTGGGCGGGGGGGAGAGACCCAGTACTTC
d_gene: .; j_gene: TRBJ2-2; abundance: .; v_gene: TRBV11-3; CDR3aa: CASSFAAAGELFF; CDR3nt: TGTGCCAGCAGCTTCGCAGCGGCCGGGGAGCTGTTTTTT
d_gene: TRBD1; j_gene: TRBJ1-2; abundance: .; v_gene: TRBV2; CDR3aa: CASSGTRDSYGYTF; CDR3nt: TGTGCCAGCAGTGGAACTCGGGACAGCTATGGCTACACCTTC
d_gene: TRBD1; j_gene: TRBJ2-7; abundance: .; v_gene: TRBV5-1; CDR3aa: CASSSGGQGSYEQYF; CDR3nt: TGCGCCAGCAGCTCGGGGGGACAGGGTTCCTACGAGCAGTACTTC
d_gene: TRBD2; j_gene: TRBJ2-1; abundance: .; v_gene: TRBV19; CDR3aa: CASSSSGSWNEQFF; CDR3nt: TGTGCCAGTAGTTCTAGCGGGAGTTGGAATGAGCAGTTCTTC
d_gene: TRBD1; j_gene: TRBJ2-7; abundance: .; v_gene: TRBV4-1; CDR3aa: CASSQEGQGVRNEQYF; CDR3nt: TGCGCCAGCAGCCAAGAGGGACAGGGGGTTAGGAACGAGCAGTACTTC
d_gene: TRBD2; j_gene: TRBJ2-2; abundance: few; v_gene: TRBV27; CDR3aa: CASSRTRGTSGGPNTGELFF; CDR3nt: TGTGCCAGCAGCCGAACCCGAGGGACTAGCGGGGGCCCTAACACCGGGGAGCTGTTTTTT
d_gene: .; j_gene: TRBJ1-5; abundance: .; v_gene: TRBV30; CDR3aa: CAWTPGPNQPQHF; CDR3nt: TGTGCCTGGACCCCGGGGCCAAATCAGCCCCAGCATTTT
d_gene: TRBD2; j_gene: TRBJ2-3; abundance: .; v_gene: TRBV5-4; CDR3aa: CASSFLGGTDTQYF; CDR3nt: TGTGCCAGCAGCTTTCTGGGAGGGACAGATACGCAGTATTTT
d_gene: .; j_gene: TRBJ2-7; abundance: .; v_gene: TRBV7-3; CDR3aa: CASSFGQNYEQYF; CDR3nt: TGTGCCAGCAGCTTCGGACAGAACTACGAGCAGTACTTC
d_gene: .; j_gene: TRBJ1-4; abundance: .; v_gene: TRBV7-2; CDR3aa: CASSLGGGSAGANEKLFF; CDR3nt: TGTGCCAGCAGCTTAGGAGGAGGGTCCGCGGGGGCTAATGAAAAACTGTTTTTT
d_gene: .; j_gene: TRBJ1-5; abundance: few; v_gene: TRBV10-3; CDR3aa: CAISLDQGQPQHF; CDR3nt: TGTGCCATCAGTCTAGATCAGGGTCAGCCCCAGCATTTT
d_gene: .; j_gene: TRBJ2-3; abundance: .; v_gene: TRBV19; CDR3aa: CASRGTPSTDTQYF; CDR3nt: TGTGCCAGTAGAGGCACTCCTAGCACAGATACGCAGTATTTT
d_gene: .; j_gene: TRBJ2-2; abundance: .; v_gene: TRBV28; CDR3aa: CASSLGRAGTGELFF; CDR3nt: TGTGCCAGCAGCCTGGGGCGAGCGGGCACCGGGGAGCTGTTTTTT
d_gene: TRBD2; j_gene: TRBJ2-7; abundance: few; v_gene: TRBV19; CDR3aa: CASSMRGEQYF; CDR3nt: TGTGCCAGTAGTATGCGGGGGGAGCAGTACTTC
d_gene: .; j_gene: TRBJ2-6; abundance: .; v_gene: TRBV19; CDR3aa: CASSIRQPLWANVLTF; CDR3nt: TGTGCCAGTAGTATAAGGCAGCCTCTCTGGGCCAACGTCCTGACTTTC
d_gene: .; j_gene: TRBJ1-1; abundance: few; v_gene: TRBV20-1; CDR3aa: CSALANTEAFF; CDR3nt: TGCAGTGCTCTGGCGAACACTGAAGCTTTCTTT
d_gene: TRBD2; j_gene: TRBJ2-5; abundance: .; v_gene: TRBV5-4; CDR3aa: CASRPAGGRRETQYF; CDR3nt: TGTGCCAGCAGACCGGCGGGGGGGCGTCGGGAGACCCAGTACTTC
d_gene: TRBD1; j_gene: TRBJ1-1; abundance: .; v_gene: TRBV13; CDR3aa: CASSPSPGTGGVKAFF; CDR3nt: TGTGCCAGCAGCCCTTCACCCGGGACAGGGGGCGTAAAAGCTTTCTTT
d_gene: .; j_gene: TRBJ1-1; abundance: .; v_gene: TRBV19; CDR3aa: CASSSPVRRLSGNTEAFF; CDR3nt: TGTGCCAGTAGTAGCCCCGTGAGACGTTTGTCGGGGAACACTGAAGCTTTCTTT
d_gene: .; j_gene: TRBJ1-1; abundance: .; v_gene: TRBV2; CDR3aa: CASSDPHRNTEAFF; CDR3nt: TGTGCCAGCAGTGACCCCCACAGGAACACTGAAGCTTTCTTT
d_gene: TRBD1; j_gene: TRBJ1-2; abundance: .; v_gene: TRBV30; CDR3aa: CAWREKGAAF; CDR3nt: TGTGCCTGGAGAGAAAAGGGGGCCGCCTTC
d_gene: .; j_gene: TRBJ1-1; abundance: .; v_gene: TRBV5-4; CDR3aa: CASSGSGTANGAFF; CDR3nt: TGTGCCAGCAGCGGATCCGGGACGGCGAACGGGGCTTTCTTT
d_gene: .; j_gene: TRBJ1-5; abundance: .; v_gene: TRBV6-5; CDR3aa: CASKRADNQPQHF; CDR3nt: TGTGCCAGCAAAAGGGCAGACAATCAGCCCCAGCATTTT
d_gene: .; j_gene: TRBJ1-1; abundance: .; v_gene: TRBV7-2; CDR3aa: CASERGGMNTEAFF; CDR3nt: TGTGCCAGCGAGAGGGGGGGGATGAACACTGAAGCTTTCTTT
d_gene: TRBD1; j_gene: TRBJ2-7; abundance: .; v_gene: TRBV27; CDR3aa: CASSRDRNSYEQYF; CDR3nt: TGTGCCAGCAGCAGGGACAGGAACTCCTACGAGCAGTACTTC
d_gene: .; j_gene: TRBJ2-7; abundance: .; v_gene: TRBV28; CDR3aa: CASSPLSRVLLRAEQYF; CDR3nt: TGTGCCAGCAGCCCTCTCAGCCGTGTCCTCCTACGAGCGGAACAGTACTTC
d_gene: TRBD1; j_gene: TRBJ2-1; abundance: .; v_gene: TRBV7-2; CDR3aa: CASRHTGTGLRVEQFF; CDR3nt: TGTGCCAGCAGACATACCGGGACAGGCCTACGGGTTGAGCAGTTCTTC
d_gene: .; j_gene: TRBJ2-1; abundance: once; v_gene: TRBV25-1; CDR3aa: CASSPGLSYNEQFF; CDR3nt: TGTGCCAGCAGCCCCGGCCTCTCCTACAATGAGCAGTTCTTC
d_gene: TRBD1; j_gene: TRBJ2-7; abundance: .; v_gene: TRBV7-2; CDR3aa: CASSPGTGRYEQYF; CDR3nt: TGTGCCAGCAGCCCCGGGACAGGGAGGTACGAGCAGTACTTC
d_gene: TRBD2; j_gene: TRBJ2-7; abundance: .; v_gene: TRBV7-2; CDR3aa: CASRPSSGTSYEQYF; CDR3nt: TGTGCCAGCAGACCGTCTAGCGGGACCTCCTACGAGCAGTACTTC
d_gene: .; j_gene: TRBJ1-6; abundance: .; v_gene: TRBV6-5; CDR3aa: CASTILSGRNSPLHF; CDR3nt: TGTGCCAGCACCATACTCTCGGGGAGAAATTCACCCCTCCACTTT
d_gene: TRBD2; j_gene: TRBJ2-3; abundance: .; v_gene: TRBV5-1; CDR3aa: CASSWLAGGLGDTQYF; CDR3nt: TGCGCCAGCAGCTGGCTAGCGGGAGGCCTGGGAGATACGCAGTATTTT
d_gene: .; j_gene: TRBJ1-3; abundance: .; v_gene: TRBV5-4; CDR3aa: CASSLAGGARSGNTIYF; CDR3nt: TGTGCCAGCAGCTTGGCCGGGGGGGCCCGCTCTGGAAACACCATATATTTT
d_gene: .; j_gene: TRBJ1-5; abundance: .; v_gene: TRBV11-2; CDR3aa: CASSRDGNQPQHF; CDR3nt: TGTGCCAGCAGCCGTGACGGGAATCAGCCCCAGCATTTT
d_gene: .; j_gene: TRBJ2-3; abundance: .; v_gene: TRBV19; CDR3aa: CASKGGLNTDTQYF; CDR3nt: TGTGCCAGTAAAGGGGGACTTAACACAGATACGCAGTATTTT
d_gene: .; j_gene: TRBJ2-6; abundance: .; v_gene: TRBV7-9; CDR3aa: CASSLWTGANVLTF; CDR3nt: TGTGCCAGCAGCTTATGGACTGGGGCCAACGTCCTGACTTTC
d_gene: .; j_gene: TRBJ2-3; abundance: once; v_gene: TRBV5-4; CDR3aa: CASSARRTRGRTDTQYF; CDR3nt: TGTGCCAGCAGCGCACGACGGACTAGGGGGCGCACAGATACGCAGTATTTT
d_gene: .; j_gene: TRBJ2-6; abundance: .; v_gene: TRBV28; CDR3aa: CASRATGSGANVLTF; CDR3nt: TGTGCCAGCAGGGCAACAGGGTCAGGGGCCAACGTCCTGACTTTC
d_gene: .; j_gene: TRBJ2-7; abundance: few; v_gene: TRBV6-1; CDR3aa: CASGRGPYEQYF; CDR3nt: TGTGCCAGCGGCAGGGGCCCCTACGAGCAGTACTTC
d_gene: .; j_gene: TRBJ1-1; abundance: .; v_gene: TRBV20-1; CDR3aa: CSEGVNTEAFF; CDR3nt: TGCAGTGAAGGGGTGAACACTGAAGCTTTCTTT
d_gene: TRBD1; j_gene: TRBJ1-1; abundance: .; v_gene: TRBV27; CDR3aa: CASNRRGLNTEAFF; CDR3nt: TGTGCCAGCAACCGCAGGGGGCTGAACACTGAAGCTTTCTTT